The source of this TCR beta chain is a study of blood T cell repertoires in COVID-19. The protocol was immunoSEQ multiplex PCR, while the TCRdb copy is restricted to in-frame clones and leaves out a portion. The sample yields 95,000 to 110,000 clones, roughly 89% seen once. Trimming removed 2 bases from V and 4 bases from J; junction bases left unmatched: 8. This CDR3 has 17 residues. Germline V CDR1 and CDR2: LNHDA, SQIVND (reference sequence). Material for sequencing was peripheral blood. The chain has TRBV19 and TRBJ2-3, with TRBD1 matching 11 bases. The receptor comes from a human donor in a cohort sampled during active COVID-19. CDR3 residues: CASSIRRTGGVSDTQYF. CDR3 bases: TGTGCCAGTAGTATAAGAAGGACAGGGGGCGTATCAGATACGCAGTATTTT.